One and the same sample provided the 15 T cell receptor beta chains below, sequenced in a study of T cell changes during pregnancy in multiple sclerosis. Produced via immunoSEQ multiplex PCR; TCRdb's table is partial and in-frame only. The table has just under 40,000 clones, just over 90% seen once. The sequencing here drew on CD4+ T cells from peripheral blood mononuclear cells, taken in the first trimester of pregnancy. Receptor source: a female donor in good health, enrolled as a control in a pregnancy study.

The J gene is TRBJ2-7, the V gene TRBV27; 8 bases match TRBD2. CDR1 and CDR2 from the germline V gene are MNHEY and SMNVEV (reference sequence). The CDR3 runs to 15 residues. The trim removed 2 bases at V and 5 bases at J, leaving 8 bases unmatched. The CDR3 region has the DNA TGTGCCAGCAGTTTAAGGGCGGGAGGCGGCCACGAGCAGTACTTC. Amino acids: CASSLRAGGGHEQYF.

The V gene is TRBV5-4, the J gene TRBJ2-1, with 14 bases identical to TRBD2. The CDR3 runs to 15 residues. V shed 5 bases and J 6 bases; nucleotides not matched to a gene: 4. Germline V CDR1 and CDR2: SGHNT, YYREEE (reference sequence). CDR3 region: CASSPGTSGGNEQFF. CDR3 sequence (DNA): TGTGCCAGCAGTCCCGGGACTAGCGGGGGCAATGAGCAGTTCTTC.

V usage is TRBV20-1 and J usage is TRBJ2-5; TRBD1 matches at 8 bases. Germline lookup yields CDR1 DFQATT and CDR2 SNEGSKA (reference sequence). Trimming removed 6 bases from V and 6 bases from J; junction bases left unmatched: 3. The CDR3 consists of 11 residues. The CDR3 loop reads CSADRGQTQYF. DNA for the CDR3: TGCAGTGCCGACAGGGGACAGACCCAGTACTTC.

The gene calls are TRBV20-1 and TRBJ2-3; D gene uncertain. CDR1 DFQATT and CDR2 SNEGSKA come from the germline V gene (reference sequence). This CDR3 is 11 amino acids long. V dropped 1 base and J dropped 5 bases, with 4 bases sitting between them. CDR3 nucleotides: TGCAGTGCTAGAGGAGGAGATACGCAGTATTTT. Its translation: CSARGGDTQYF.

The rearrangement links TRBV7-9 to TRBJ1-3; 11 bases agree with TRBD1. V gave up 3 bases and J gave up 6 bases; unmatched junction bases: 7. The CDR3 has 16 amino acids. Germline CDR1 reads SEHNR; CDR2 reads FQNEAQ (reference sequence). The DNA for the CDR3 is TGTGCCAGCAGCTTGTCTCGGACAGGGGGCGAAAACACCATATATTTT. This encodes CASSLSRTGGENTIYF.

The chain joins TRBV4-1 to TRBJ2-1; 15 positions match TRBD2. The junction had 11 bases not matched to a gene; V was cut back by 5 bases and J by 12 bases. The CDR3 is 16 amino acids. CDR1 is MGHRA, CDR2 YSYEKL, per germline. CDR3 protein: CASSARTSGGAPGQFF. CDR3 nucleotide sequence: TGCGCCAGCAGCGCCAGGACTAGCGGGGGGGCTCCGGGGCAGTTCTTC.

J is TRBJ2-7 and V is TRBV28; the match to TRBD2 covers 11 bases. Trimming cost V 8 bases and J 6 bases; bases outside gene matches: 9. The CDR3 runs to 14 residues. The germline gives CDR1 MDHEN, CDR2 SYDVKM. CDR3 region: CASLAGGTWSEQYF. In nucleotides, the CDR3 is TGTGCCAGCTTAGCGGGGGGGACTTGGAGCGAGCAGTACTTC.

The chain uses TRBV10-3 and TRBJ1-5, with D perhaps matching TRBD1 (6 bases). Trimming cost V 7 bases and J 3 bases, with 10 bases left between them. The CDR3 totals 13 residues. The germline V gene encodes CDR1 ENHRY and CDR2 SYGVKD. As DNA, the CDR3 is TGTGCCATCACCCGGGACACCAATCAGCCCCAGCATTTT. The encoded protein is CAITRDTNQPQHF.

This rearrangement joins TRBV28 to TRBJ1-6, with D hard to call. V lost 4 bases, J lost 10 bases, and 11 bases lay in between. CDR1 is MDHEN, CDR2 SYDVKM, per germline. CDR3 length equals 13 residues. CDR3 region: CASSSRTGSPLHF. CDR3 nucleotide sequence: TGTGCCAGCAGTTCTCGGACGGGATCACCCCTCCACTTT.

CDR3 residues: CASSTGTSQETQYF. In nucleotides, the CDR3 is TGCGCCAGCAGCACTGGGACAAGCCAAGAGACCCAGTACTTC. The chain employs TRBV5-1 and TRBJ2-5; the D gene is possibly TRBD1 (6 bases). The germline V gene has CDR1 SGHRS and CDR2 YFSETQ. Trimming left V 4 bases short and J 1 base short, with 11 bases between. This CDR3 comprises 14 residues.

The rearrangement uses TRBV4-1 and TRBJ1-3; D possibly corresponds to TRBD1 (6 bases). Germline lookup yields CDR1 MGHRA and CDR2 YSYEKL. The V gene lost 0 bases and the J gene lost 7 bases, with 16 bases spanning the gap. CDR3 length: 16 residues. The DNA of the CDR3 is TGCGCCAGCAGCCAAGATGGACACAGGGTGAGCAACACCATATATTTT. Its protein is CASSQDGHRVSNTIYF.

This rearrangement joins TRBV11-2 to TRBJ2-5; 10 bases align to TRBD1. Trimming cost V 5 bases and J 7 bases; bases outside gene matches: 7. The CDR3 is 14 residues long. Germline loops: CDR1 SGHAT, CDR2 FQNNGV. CDR3 bases: TGTGCCAGCAGCCCCGGGACAGGGGAGGGGACCCAGTACTTC. Translated: CASSPGTGEGTQYF.

The rearrangement links TRBV11-2 to TRBJ2-3, with unresolved D. V was shortened by 0 bases and J by 2 bases, with 6 bases between the two germline ends. The CDR3 runs to 14 residues. The germline CDR1 and CDR2 sequences are SGHAT and FQNNGV. The CDR3 protein is CASSLDYITDTQYF. The DNA for the CDR3 is TGTGCCAGCAGCTTAGATTACATCACAGATACGCAGTATTTT.

CDR3 in amino acids: CASRTLAGFYEQYF. DNA of the CDR3: TGTGCCAGCCGGACTCTAGCGGGGTTCTACGAGCAGTACTTC. The chain links TRBV6-5 to TRBJ2-7; 9 positions agree with TRBD2. CDR1 and CDR2 from the germline V gene are MNHEY and SVGAGI. The CDR3 has 14 amino acids. J gave up 3 bases and V 8 bases, and 8 bases lay outside the gene matches.

This chain connects TRBV18 to TRBJ1-6; weak D call: TRBD1 (5 bases). The V gene's germline CDR1 is KGHSH and CDR2 LQKENI. The CDR3 covers 16 residues. Trimming took off 3 bases at V and 0 bases at J, with 9 bases between the two ends. For the CDR3, the DNA is TGTGCCAGCTCACCTACAGGTGCCTCCTATAATTCACCCCTCCACTTT. Amino acids: CASSPTGASYNSPLHF.